This passage covers 8 T cell receptor beta chains from one sample sequenced in a study of response to subunit inactivated influenza vaccine (dated by TCRdb to 2017 to 2018). To prepare the library, RT-PCR was applied. Data came from an Illumina HiSeq 2500. TCRdb reprocessed the public reads (quality trimming at Q25 with fastp, clone calling with MiXCR) and kept in-frame beta chains. Records with the same CDR3 protein are collapsed into one entry carrying the most frequent genes and DNA. Counted in this sample were about 500,000 distinct CDR3 sequences; 10% to 15% of them appeared once. Of the sample, around 12% falls within the top ten clones. The time point label of this sample denotes: 40 to 45 days after influenza vaccine administration. Here the sequenced sample was PBMCs from blood, taken more than 35 days after vaccination. Receptors originate from a man over 45 who received an inactivated influenza vaccine. Donor details come from another sample of the same person, matched by shared clones.

The sample holds many counts of this clonotype. The chain links TRBV25-1 to TRBJ1-4; D ambiguous. CDR1 and CDR2 from the germline V gene are MGHDK and SYGVNS. This CDR3 spans 11 amino acids. The ends were cut back, 8 bases at V and 8 bases at J, with 9 bases in the middle. CDR3 region: CASRLGEKLFF. CDR3 nucleotide sequence: TGTGCCAGCCGGTTGGGGGAAAAACTGTTTTTT.

The J gene is TRBJ2-2, the V gene TRBV6-1, with D maybe TRBD1 (5 bases). V was pared by 6 bases and J by 1 base, with 12 bases between. The CDR3 is 15 amino acids. Germline values: CDR1 MNHNS, CDR2 SASEGT. The CDR3 DNA follows: TGTGCCAGCAGCCAATTGACAGAGAACACCGGGGAGCTGTTTTTT. Protein: CASSQLTENTGELFF.

The genes are TRBV9 and TRBJ2-7, with D tentatively TRBD1 (5 bases). The CDR3 runs to 12 residues. Germline CDR1 and CDR2: SGDLS and YYNGEE. The V gene lost 2 bases and the J gene lost 7 bases, with 10 bases spanning the gap. The CDR3 nucleotides are TGTGCCAGCAGCGTCCAGGGCGGAGAGCAGTACTTC. Translation: CASSVQGGEQYF.

This clonotype has just a few counts. The rearrangement uses TRBV4-3 and TRBJ1-2; D is unresolved. V was cut by 2 bases and J by 6 bases, with 10 bases left in between. CDR1 and CDR2 (germline): LGHNA, YSLEER. The CDR3 length is 13 residues. CDR3 loop: CASSQRVGDGYTF. Written as DNA, the CDR3 is TGCGCCAGCAGCCAACGGGTGGGAGATGGCTACACCTTC.

This clonotype turned up a few times. V usage is TRBV7-9 and J usage is TRBJ1-2; D may be TRBD1 (5 bases). The germline CDR1 and CDR2 sequences are SEHNR and FQNEAQ (reference sequence). V was pared by 1 base and J by 4 bases, with 16 bases between. CDR3 length: 16 residues. As DNA, the CDR3 is TGTGCCAGCAGCTTAGTTAAGGCCCAGGGACTCTATGGCTACACCTTC. The encoded protein is CASSLVKAQGLYGYTF.

This sequence joins TRBV4-1 and TRBJ2-2; 10 bases fit TRBD1. Germline lookup yields CDR1 MGHRA and CDR2 YSYEKL. The length of the CDR3 is 17 residues. V trimming: 5 bases; J trimming: 1 base; junction bases outside the gene matches: 7. In nucleotides, the CDR3 is TGCGCCAGCAGCACTAGGACAGGGGGGGTGAACACCGGGGAGCTGTTTTTT. This codes for CASSTRTGGVNTGELFF.

The chain links TRBV11-2 to TRBJ2-4, with a weak D call TRBD2 (5 bases). The germline CDR1 and CDR2 sequences are SGHAT and FQNNGV. Trimming took off 5 bases at V and 10 bases at J, with 18 bases between the two ends. The CDR3 is 14 amino acids. CDR3 in amino acids: CASSLPWEQSIQYF. The CDR3 DNA reads TGTGCCAGCAGCCTTCCATGGGAGCAGTCTATTCAGTACTTC.

This clonotype has a handful of counts. The chain uses TRBV10-2 and TRBJ2-3; D ambiguous. CDR1 is WSHSY and CDR2 is SAAADI in the germline V gene. The CDR3 extends over 14 amino acids. Trimming left V 6 bases short and J 0 bases short, with 10 bases between. The CDR3: CASSVGQSTDTQYF. The DNA for the CDR3 is TGCGCCAGCAGCGTAGGGCAAAGCACAGATACGCAGTATTTT.